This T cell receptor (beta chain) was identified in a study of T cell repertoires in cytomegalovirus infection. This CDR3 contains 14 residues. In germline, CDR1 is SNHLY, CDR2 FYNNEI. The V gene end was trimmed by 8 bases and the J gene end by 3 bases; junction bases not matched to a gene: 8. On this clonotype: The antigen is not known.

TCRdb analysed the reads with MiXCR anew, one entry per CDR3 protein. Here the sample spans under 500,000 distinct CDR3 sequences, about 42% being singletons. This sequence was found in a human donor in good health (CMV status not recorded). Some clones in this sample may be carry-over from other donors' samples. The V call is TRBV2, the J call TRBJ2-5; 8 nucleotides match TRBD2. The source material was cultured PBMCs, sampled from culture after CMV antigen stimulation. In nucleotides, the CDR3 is TGTGCCAGCGGCCCCCGGCGGGGGGAAGAGACCCAGTACTTC. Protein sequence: CASGPRRGEETQYF.